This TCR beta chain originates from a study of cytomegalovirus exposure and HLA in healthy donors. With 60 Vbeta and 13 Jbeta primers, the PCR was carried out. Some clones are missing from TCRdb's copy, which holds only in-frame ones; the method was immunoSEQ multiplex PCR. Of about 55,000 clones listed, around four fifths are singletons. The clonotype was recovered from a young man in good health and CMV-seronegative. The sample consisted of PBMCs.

The DNA of the CDR3 is TGCGCCAGCAGCCAAGGCGGGACAGGCGTAAATTACGAGCAGTACTTC. This codes for CASSQGGTGVNYEQYF. The chain is built from TRBV4-1 and TRBJ2-7; TRBD1 matches at 8 bases. The CDR3 sequence is 16 residues long. V shed 1 base, J shed 4 bases, and the junction held 9 bases outside the gene matches. Germline CDR1 MGHRA, CDR2 YSYEKL.